Listed below are T cell receptor beta chains from one sample, sequenced in a study of cytotoxic CD8 clonotypes in ibrutinib-treated CLL. Clones were sequenced by immunoSEQ multiplex PCR, and TCRdb holds only the in-frame ones, with some missing. The sample carries hundreds of thousands of clones, roughly 80% recorded once. The specimen comprised PBMCs, sampled before ibrutinib treatment. Receptors originate from a human donor with chronic lymphocytic leukemia. Both conserved end residues are part of each CDR3. A D gene is named only where the DNA matches it firmly. Part of the rows lack a size; the others show once, few, many or a class for expanded clones.

J gene: TRBJ2-1; V gene: TRBV5-1; clone size: NA; D gene: TRBD2; CDR3 DNA: TGCGCCAGCAGCTTGAGGACTAGCGGGAGTGGGGACAATGAGCAGTTCTTC; CDR3 protein: CASSLRTSGSGDNEQFF
J gene: TRBJ1-2; V gene: TRBV7-9; clone size: NA; D gene: NA; CDR3 DNA: TGTGCCAGCAGCCAACTCACAGGGCACTATGGCTACACCTTC; CDR3 protein: CASSQLTGHYGYTF
J gene: TRBJ2-7; V gene: TRBV16; clone size: NA; D gene: TRBD2; CDR3 DNA: TGTGCCAGCAGACGGACTAGCAACTACGAGCAGTACTTC; CDR3 protein: CASRRTSNYEQYF
J gene: TRBJ1-3; V gene: TRBV18; clone size: NA; D gene: NA; CDR3 DNA: TGTGCCAGCTCACCCCGACCGGGGGAAGGTGGAAACACCATATATTTT; CDR3 protein: CASSPRPGEGGNTIYF
J gene: TRBJ1-2; V gene: TRBV27; clone size: NA; D gene: NA; CDR3 DNA: TGTGCCAGCAGTTCGATCAAGAAGGTGGATGGCTACACCTTC; CDR3 protein: CASSSIKKVDGYTF
J gene: TRBJ2-7; V gene: TRBV4-1; clone size: NA; D gene: TRBD2; CDR3 DNA: TGCGCCAGCAGCCAACTAAGCGGGGGGCTTTCCTACGAGCAGTACTTC; CDR3 protein: CASSQLSGGLSYEQYF
J gene: TRBJ1-5; V gene: TRBV9; clone size: NA; D gene: NA; CDR3 DNA: TGTGCCAGCAGTTTTGGGAGCAATCAGCCCCAGCATTTT; CDR3 protein: CASSFGSNQPQHF
J gene: TRBJ1-2; V gene: TRBV7-9; clone size: few; D gene: NA; CDR3 DNA: TGTGCCAGCGGGGAGGACCTCTGGACTGGCTACACCTTC; CDR3 protein: CASGEDLWTGYTF
J gene: TRBJ1-5; V gene: TRBV18; clone size: NA; D gene: NA; CDR3 DNA: TGTGCCAGCTCACCTAGGGTCGGAAATCAGCCCCAGCATTTT; CDR3 protein: CASSPRVGNQPQHF
J gene: TRBJ2-3; V gene: TRBV15; clone size: few; D gene: NA; CDR3 DNA: TGTGCCACCAGCAGAGCGGCGGATACGCAGTATTTT; CDR3 protein: CATSRAADTQYF
J gene: TRBJ1-2; V gene: TRBV27; clone size: NA; D gene: NA; CDR3 DNA: TGTGCCAGCAGTTCGGGACCTCTTAGGGGCTACACCTTC; CDR3 protein: CASSSGPLRGYTF
J gene: TRBJ2-2; V gene: TRBV27; clone size: NA; D gene: TRBD1; CDR3 DNA: TGTGCCAGCAGTCCACGACAGGGCGATAGCACCGGGGAGCTGTTTTTT; CDR3 protein: CASSPRQGDSTGELFF
J gene: TRBJ1-4; V gene: TRBV19; clone size: NA; D gene: NA; CDR3 DNA: TGTGCCAGTAGCACTAGTAGGACGTTCGAAAAACTGTTTTTT; CDR3 protein: CASSTSRTFEKLFF
J gene: TRBJ2-5; V gene: TRBV7-9; clone size: few; D gene: NA; CDR3 DNA: TGTGCCAGCAGCTTAGCAGGCTCGGAGACCCAGTACTTC; CDR3 protein: CASSLAGSETQYF
J gene: TRBJ2-7; V gene: TRBV2; clone size: NA; D gene: TRBD1; CDR3 DNA: TGTGCCAGCAGTGGGGCCGGGACAGGGGATGACGAGCAGTACTTC; CDR3 protein: CASSGAGTGDDEQYF
J gene: TRBJ1-1; V gene: TRBV27; clone size: NA; D gene: NA; CDR3 DNA: TGTGCCAGCAGTTTTCGGTGGAACACTGAAGCTTTCTTT; CDR3 protein: CASSFRWNTEAFF
J gene: TRBJ1-2; V gene: TRBV4-3; clone size: NA; D gene: NA; CDR3 DNA: TGCGCCAGCAGCCAAGGAATGAGGCAGATCTTCTATGGCTACACCTTC; CDR3 protein: CASSQGMRQIFYGYTF
J gene: TRBJ1-2; V gene: TRBV6-6; clone size: NA; D gene: NA; CDR3 DNA: TGTGCCAGCAGTATTCGGACAGCAAACTATGGCTACACCTTC; CDR3 protein: CASSIRTANYGYTF
J gene: TRBJ2-2; V gene: TRBV10-3; clone size: NA; D gene: NA; CDR3 DNA: TGTGCCATCGGGATGGGGATAGGCACCGGGGAGCTGTTTTTT; CDR3 protein: CAIGMGIGTGELFF
J gene: TRBJ2-7; V gene: TRBV18; clone size: NA; D gene: TRBD1; CDR3 DNA: TGTGCCAGCTCACCACAGGGGGCGAGCTCCTACGAGCAGTACTTC; CDR3 protein: CASSPQGASSYEQYF
J gene: TRBJ2-2; V gene: TRBV11-2; clone size: NA; D gene: NA; CDR3 DNA: TGTGCCAGCAGCTCTACAAACACCGGGGAGCTGTTTTTT; CDR3 protein: CASSSTNTGELFF
J gene: TRBJ1-4; V gene: TRBV30; clone size: NA; D gene: NA; CDR3 DNA: TGTGCCTGGAGTGTTGGGGAAAAACTGTTTTTT; CDR3 protein: CAWSVGEKLFF
J gene: TRBJ2-1; V gene: TRBV19; clone size: NA; D gene: NA; CDR3 DNA: TGTGCCAGTAGTACTTCGTGGGCATCCCCCTACAATGAGCAGTTCTTC; CDR3 protein: CASSTSWASPYNEQFF
J gene: TRBJ2-2; V gene: TRBV2; clone size: NA; D gene: TRBD2; CDR3 DNA: TGTGCCAGCAGTGGGGCTAGCGGGAACACCGGGGAGCTGTTTTTT; CDR3 protein: CASSGASGNTGELFF
J gene: TRBJ2-7; V gene: TRBV2; clone size: NA; D gene: TRBD2; CDR3 DNA: TGTGCCAGCAGTGGGTATTCAGGGACTAGCGGGACCTACGAGCAGTACTTC; CDR3 protein: CASSGYSGTSGTYEQYF
J gene: TRBJ2-1; V gene: TRBV19; clone size: few; D gene: NA; CDR3 DNA: TGTGCCAGTAGTTCAACCCGGACAGTGATAAACAATGAGCAGTTCTTC; CDR3 protein: CASSSTRTVINNEQFF
J gene: TRBJ2-1; V gene: TRBV9; clone size: NA; D gene: TRBD2; CDR3 DNA: TGTGCCAGCAGCGTAGTTAGCGGGAGGACCTACAATGAGCAGTTCTTC; CDR3 protein: CASSVVSGRTYNEQFF
J gene: TRBJ2-7; V gene: TRBV7-8; clone size: NA; D gene: NA; CDR3 DNA: TGTGCCAGCAGCCGAAGACTAGACTCCTACGAGCAGTACTTC; CDR3 protein: CASSRRLDSYEQYF
J gene: TRBJ2-2; V gene: TRBV14; clone size: NA; D gene: TRBD1; CDR3 DNA: TGTGCCAGCAGCCATTCCCCGGGACAGGGACCCGGGGAGCTGTTTTTT; CDR3 protein: CASSHSPGQGPGELFF
J gene: TRBJ2-1; V gene: TRBV18; clone size: NA; D gene: TRBD1; CDR3 DNA: TGTGCCAGCTCACCACCCCGGGACAGGGCATACAATGAGCAGTTCTTC; CDR3 protein: CASSPPRDRAYNEQFF
J gene: TRBJ2-1; V gene: TRBV5-1; clone size: NA; D gene: NA; CDR3 DNA: TGCGCCAGCAGCTTAGGAGCGGCGTTAAGCAATGAGCAGTTCTTC; CDR3 protein: CASSLGAALSNEQFF
J gene: TRBJ2-5; V gene: TRBV5-1; clone size: NA; D gene: TRBD1; CDR3 DNA: TGCGCCAGCAGCTTGGTGGGACAGGGTGAGACCCAGTACTTC; CDR3 protein: CASSLVGQGETQYF
J gene: TRBJ2-2; V gene: TRBV18; clone size: NA; D gene: TRBD1; CDR3 DNA: TGTGCCAGCTCACCAACGGGACAGCGGACCGGGGAGCTGTTTTTT; CDR3 protein: CASSPTGQRTGELFF
J gene: TRBJ2-2; V gene: TRBV6-4; clone size: NA; D gene: NA; CDR3 DNA: TGTGCCAGCAGTGTTGGCAGGAACACCGGGGAGCTGTTTTTT; CDR3 protein: CASSVGRNTGELFF
J gene: TRBJ2-7; V gene: TRBV27; clone size: NA; D gene: NA; CDR3 DNA: TGTGCCAGCAGGAGGGGGGGCAGATCCTCAGGGTACGAGCAGTACTTC; CDR3 protein: CASRRGGRSSGYEQYF
J gene: TRBJ1-4; V gene: TRBV29-1; clone size: NA; D gene: TRBD1; CDR3 DNA: TGCAGCGTGGGAGAGACAGGGGGCGTTGAAAAACTGTTTTTT; CDR3 protein: CSVGETGGVEKLFF
J gene: TRBJ2-7; V gene: TRBV2; clone size: NA; D gene: NA; CDR3 DNA: TGTGCCAGCAGTGAGGCTACAAGCTCCTACGAGCAGTACTTC; CDR3 protein: CASSEATSSYEQYF
J gene: TRBJ1-5; V gene: TRBV28; clone size: few; D gene: NA; CDR3 DNA: TGTGCCAGCATTGGGACACCGTACAATCAGCCCCAGCATTTT; CDR3 protein: CASIGTPYNQPQHF
J gene: TRBJ2-1; V gene: TRBV7-9; clone size: NA; D gene: TRBD2; CDR3 DNA: TGTGCCAGCAGCCCGTGGGCTAGCGGGAGAAATGAGCAGTTCTTC; CDR3 protein: CASSPWASGRNEQFF
J gene: TRBJ2-5; V gene: TRBV14; clone size: NA; D gene: NA; CDR3 DNA: TGTGCCAGCAGCCAGGTCGTATGGGGTCCCGAGACCCAGTACTTC; CDR3 protein: CASSQVVWGPETQYF
J gene: TRBJ2-5; V gene: TRBV7-6; clone size: NA; D gene: TRBD2; CDR3 DNA: TGTGCCAGCAGCTTAGTAGCGGGAGCGGGGGAGACCCAGTACTTC; CDR3 protein: CASSLVAGAGETQYF
J gene: TRBJ2-5; V gene: TRBV7-9; clone size: NA; D gene: NA; CDR3 DNA: TGTGCCAGCAGCTCGTACAGTCTGACAGGATCAGGAGAGACCCAGTACTTC; CDR3 protein: CASSSYSLTGSGETQYF
J gene: TRBJ2-7; V gene: TRBV4-1; clone size: NA; D gene: NA; CDR3 DNA: TGCGCCAGCAGCCCAGTCCCGGGACTCATTTCGGTGCAGTACTTC; CDR3 protein: CASSPVPGLISVQYF
J gene: TRBJ2-1; V gene: TRBV7-8; clone size: once; D gene: NA; CDR3 DNA: TGTGCCAGCAGCTTAGGGGCATACTACAATGAGCAGTTCTTC; CDR3 protein: CASSLGAYYNEQFF
J gene: TRBJ1-2; V gene: TRBV6-1; clone size: NA; D gene: TRBD1; CDR3 DNA: TGTGCCAGCAGTGAAGCCCTGGGACAGCAAGGCTATGGCTACACCTTC; CDR3 protein: CASSEALGQQGYGYTF